The entry below describes one T cell receptor (beta chain). The target antigen is unknown. Some clones are missing from TCRdb's copy, which holds only in-frame ones; the method was immunoSEQ multiplex PCR. This sample has about 83,000 clones, with 78% found just once. The record originates from a study of radiotherapy plus CTLA-4 blockade in lung cancer. Study-wide results and caveats: Clones of tumor-derived TCRs expanded in blood after radiotherapy plus ipilimumab. Early clone dynamics of blood T cells, plus interferon-beta, reportedly predicted response best.

The CDR3 runs 17 residues. J lost 4 bases, V lost 6 bases, and 16 bases had no gene match. In germline, CDR1 is MNHGY, CDR2 SAAAGT. The J gene is TRBJ2-5, the V gene TRBV6-8; 8 nucleotides agree with TRBD2. The TCR was taken from a human donor with non-small cell lung cancer who had a partial response to radiotherapy plus ipilimumab. Some clones in this sample may be carry-over from other donors' samples. Sequencing used peripheral blood, obtained from a patient treated with radiotherapy plus ipilimumab. The CDR3 region has the DNA TGTGCCAGCAGCCCCACGGACGGGGGGGGCCCTATAGAGACCCAGTACTTC. This encodes CASSPTDGGGPIETQYF.